This T cell receptor (beta chain) was sequenced during a study of T cell responses to AZD1222 COVID-19 vaccine. Trimming took 0 bases from V and 3 from J, leaving 13 bases between them. Looked up from germline, CDR1 is SGDLS and CDR2 is YYNGEE. The CDR3 consists of 15 residues. TCRdb's table, derived via immunoSEQ multiplex PCR, lists solely in-frame clones and lacks some. The table lists over 150,000 clones, just over 85% of them singletons, with 0.49% in the top ten. This chain uses TRBV9 with TRBJ2-7; a weak D match, TRBD2 (6 bases). Specimen: peripheral blood, collected on day 0 of AZD1222 vaccination. This TCR derives from an adult in good health. The CDR3, as DNA: TGTGCCAGCAGCGTAGATGGAGGGTCGGGCTACGAGCAGTACTTC. Its protein product is CASSVDGGSGYEQYF.